The entry below describes one T cell receptor (beta chain). This record comes from a study of blood T cell repertoires in COVID-19. Study background: PBMCs, B-cell-depleted T cells, or T cells were the source of the cDNA or gDNA that made up the material.

CDR3 length: 15 amino acids. Trimming pared 6 bases from V and 3 bases from J, leaving 15 bases between. Germline lookup yields CDR1 MGHRA and CDR2 YSYEKL. Sequencing was performed with immunoSEQ multiplex PCR; in TCRdb, only in-frame clones are kept and a portion is missing. This repertoire shows 180,000 or so clones, 70% to 90% found once; its top ten account for approximately 11%. The chain recombines TRBV4-1 with TRBJ2-1, with a possible D match to TRBD2 (6 bases). The receptor was isolated from a human donor with active or convalescent COVID-19. The donor label of this sample is uncertain. Sample: peripheral blood. The CDR3 is CASRLIAESYNEQFF. The DNA for the CDR3 is TGCGCCAGCAGGCTGATAGCGGAGAGCTACAATGAGCAGTTCTTC.